A single sample is the source of the 25 T cell receptor beta chains below, sequenced in a study of cytomegalovirus exposure and HLA in healthy donors. The PCR had 60 Vbeta and 13 Jbeta primers. Measured with immunoSEQ multiplex PCR; TCRdb has only the in-frame clones, and not every one. The data hold more than 95,000 clones, with over 15% observed a single time. Specimen: PBMCs. These receptors all come from a female donor in good health and CMV-seropositive.

V is TRBV7-9 and J is TRBJ2-1; 14 nucleotides line up with TRBD2. V trimming: 8 bases; J trimming: 7 bases; junction bases outside the gene matches: 16. CDR1 and CDR2 from the germline V gene are SEHNR and FQNEAQ (reference sequence). The CDR3 contains 18 residues. The CDR3, as DNA: TGTGCCAGCCGTCCTCGACTAGCGGGAGGGCCTAGTCAAAATGAGCAGTTCTTC. It codes for CASRPRLAGGPSQNEQFF.

This clone was observed a few times. The V and J genes are TRBV27 and TRBJ1-2; a weak D match, TRBD1 (6 bases). The ends were cut back, 6 bases at V and 6 bases at J, with 26 bases in the middle. CDR3 length: 17 amino acids. Germline-derived CDR1 and CDR2 are MNHEY and SMNVEV (reference sequence). The CDR3 bases are TGTGCCAGCAGACAACACGGCAATTTAGGGGGGGGAAATGGCTACACCTTC. Residues: CASRQHGNLGGGNGYTF.

V usage is TRBV9 and J usage is TRBJ2-2; 11 bases align to TRBD2. Germline-derived CDR1 and CDR2 are SGDLS and YYNGEE. Trimming cost V 4 bases and J 4 bases; bases outside gene matches: 6. This CDR3 has 16 residues. CDR3 sequence: CASSSTSGGPTGELFF. For the CDR3, the DNA is TGTGCCAGCAGCTCTACTAGCGGGGGTCCCACCGGGGAGCTGTTTTTT. Full variable domain (outside the CDR3, taken from reference TRBV9 and TRBJ2-2): DSGVTQTPKHLITATGQRVTLRCSPRSGDLSVYWYQQSLDQGLQFLIQYYNGEERAKGNILERFSAQQFPDLHSELNLSSLELGDSALYFCASSSTSGGPTGELFFGEGSRLTVL.

This clone was seen a few times. This chain links TRBV6-6 with TRBJ1-1; no definite D call. V shed 0 bases and J shed 2 bases, with 13 bases lying between them. The germline V gene has CDR1 MNHNY and CDR2 SVGAGI (reference sequence). The length of the CDR3 is 16 residues. The CDR3 DNA is TGTGCCAGCAGTTACTCGGGAGGAGGTGGTAACACTGAAGCTTTCTTT. Amino acids: CASSYSGGGGNTEAFF.

The rearrangement joins TRBV19 to TRBJ2-3; 9 bases match TRBD1. The CDR3 consists of 18 residues. Germline loops: CDR1 LNHDA, CDR2 SQIVND (reference sequence). J gave up 2 bases and V 6 bases, and 15 bases lay outside the gene matches. Here the CDR3 reads CASSRGLGQGLFTDTQYF. CDR3 nucleotides: TGTGCCAGTAGCCGAGGCCTAGGACAGGGGCTTTTCACAGATACGCAGTATTTT. Together with reference TRBV19 and TRBJ2-3, the CDR3 gives the full variable domain: DGGITQSPKYLFRKEGQNVTLSCEQNLNHDAMYWYRQDPGQGLRLIYYSQIVNDFQKGDIAEGYSVSREKKESFPLTVTSAQKNPTAFYLCASSRGLGQGLFTDTQYFGPGTRLTVL.

This clone has more than one count but fewer than ten. The rearrangement uses TRBV11-2 and TRBJ2-6; D gene unclear. The CDR3 is 14 amino acids. CDR1 is SGHAT, CDR2 FQNNGV, per germline. V dropped 3 bases and J dropped 2 bases, with 5 bases sitting between them. In DNA, the CDR3 is TGTGCCAGCAGCTTCAACACTGGGGCCAACGTCCTGACTTTC. It encodes CASSFNTGANVLTF.

Here the CDR3 DNA reads TGTGCCAGCTCACCTCCAGGGGTGAGAACCGGGGAGCTGTTTTTT. Translating gives CASSPPGVRTGELFF. V and J are TRBV18 and TRBJ2-2, with D possibly TRBD1 on 6 matching bases. The germline V and J ends were trimmed by 3 bases and 5 bases, with 13 bases remaining between them. CDR3 length: 15 residues. The germline gives CDR1 KGHSH, CDR2 LQKENI.

This clone has just a few counts. J is TRBJ2-3 and V is TRBV7-2; D is unresolved. Germline loops: CDR1 SGHTA, CDR2 FQGNSA. The V gene lost 6 bases and the J gene lost 6 bases, with 19 bases spanning the gap. The CDR3 consists of 15 residues. In DNA, the CDR3 is TGTGCCAGCAGTACGACTCCGACGACGGCTGATACGCAGTATTTT. It codes for CASSTTPTTADTQYF. The full variable domain, rest sourced from reference TRBV7-2 and TRBJ2-3, is GAGVSQSPSNKVTEKGKDVELRCDPISGHTALYWYRQSLGQGLEFLIYFQGNSAPDKSGLPSDRFSAERTGGSVSTLTIQRTQQEDSAVYLCASSTTPTTADTQYFGPGTRLTVL.

V gene TRBV10-3 combines with J gene TRBJ2-1; a weak D match, TRBD2 (5 bases). V was shortened by 3 bases and J by 1 base, with 10 bases between the two germline ends. CDR3 length equals 15 residues. The germline CDR1 and CDR2 sequences are ENHRY and SYGVKD. In DNA form, the CDR3 reads TGTGCCATCAGTGAACGGAGGCCTTCCTACAATGAGCAGTTCTTC. This gives the protein CAISERRPSYNEQFF.

The gene calls are TRBV20-1 and TRBJ1-1, with a possible D match to TRBD1 (5 bases). CDR3 size: 11 residues. Per the germline V gene, CDR1 is DFQATT and CDR2 is SNEGSKA (reference sequence). The germline V and J ends were trimmed by 3 bases and 11 bases, with 13 bases remaining between them. The CDR3 region has the DNA TGCAGTGCTAGCCGGAGGGGACTCGCTTTCTTT. It translates to CSASRRGLAFF.

This clone has a handful of counts. For the CDR3, the DNA is TGTGCCAGCAGTGAGGGGACAGGGAACCCCTACGAGCAGTACTTC. Its translation is CASSEGTGNPYEQYF. The chain carries TRBV6-1 and TRBJ2-7; 9 nucleotides match TRBD1. Germline V gene data show CDR1 as MNHNS and CDR2 as SASEGT. V shed 3 bases and J 2 bases; nucleotides not matched to a gene: 5. This CDR3 spans 15 amino acids.

The chain is built from TRBV5-1 and TRBJ2-2, with TRBD1 identical over 10 bases. In germline, CDR1 is SGHRS, CDR2 YFSETQ. CDR3 length equals 16 residues. V lost 4 bases to trimming and J lost 5 bases; unmatched junction nucleotides: 8. The CDR3 DNA sequence: TGCGCCAGCAGCCCTACTGACAGGGGGCAGACCGGGGAGCTGTTTTTT. Its protein product is CASSPTDRGQTGELFF. The variable domain in full, with the rest retrieved from reference TRBV5-1 and TRBJ2-2, is KAGVTQTPRYLIKTRGQQVTLSCSPISGHRSVSWYQQTPGQGLQFLFEYFSETQRNKGNFPGRFSGRQFSNSRSEMNVSTLELGDSALYLCASSPTDRGQTGELFFGEGSRLTVL.

The J gene is TRBJ1-1, the V gene TRBV29-1; the D gene is possibly TRBD1 (5 bases). This CDR3 spans 14 amino acids. Trimming removed 3 bases at V and 3 bases at J, with 14 bases between. Germline assignment: CDR1 SQVTM and CDR2 ANQGSEA. CDR3 protein: CSVENWGKDTEAFF. CDR3 DNA: TGCAGCGTTGAGAATTGGGGCAAGGACACTGAAGCTTTCTTT.

There are a few counts of this clone. J is TRBJ1-2 and V is TRBV2, with 10 bases aligning to TRBD1. The CDR3 is 17 residues long. CDR1 is SNHLY, CDR2 FYNNEI, per germline. V gave up 6 bases and J gave up 4 bases; unmatched junction bases: 14. CDR3 amino acids: CASRARDRGASPYGYTF. In nucleotides, the CDR3 is TGTGCCAGCAGAGCACGGGACAGGGGAGCATCACCCTATGGCTACACCTTC.

The J gene is TRBJ2-2, the V gene TRBV4-3; TRBD1 aligns across 7 bases. The CDR3 is 16 amino acids. V lost 1 base, J lost 0 bases, and 2 bases stayed unmatched. The germline V gene encodes CDR1 LGHNA and CDR2 YSLEER. CDR3 loop: CASSQGQGTNTGELFF. DNA of the CDR3: TGCGCCAGCAGCCAAGGACAGGGAACGAACACCGGGGAGCTGTTTTTT.

The V gene is TRBV28, the J gene TRBJ1-2; D possibly corresponds to TRBD1 (5 bases). This CDR3 is built from 12 residues. Germline CDR1 and CDR2: MDHEN and SYDVKM. The V end was cut by 1 base, the J end by 5 bases, with 5 bases between. This chain's CDR3 is CASSLSGYGYTF. The CDR3 DNA is TGTGCCAGCAGTTTATCAGGGTATGGCTACACCTTC.

Only a few counts were recorded for this clone. The V gene is TRBV7-2, the J gene TRBJ2-3, with D maybe TRBD2 (7 bases). Germline CDR1 reads SGHTA; CDR2 reads FQGNSA. V shed 1 base and J shed 3 bases, with 17 bases lying between them. This CDR3 is built from 17 residues. CDR3 in DNA: TGTGCCAGCAGCTTAGGTCGGGGGGCCTCTATAACAGATACGCAGTATTTT. Translation gives CASSLGRGASITDTQYF.

This clone was counted ten times or more. This chain joins TRBV5-6 and TRBJ1-1; D is undetermined. The CDR3 runs to 13 residues. Germline CDR1 is SGHDT and CDR2 is YYEEEE. V was pared by 4 bases and J by 3 bases, with 10 bases between. CDR3 sequence (DNA): TGTGCCAGCAGCACCGACACGCACACTGAAGCTTTCTTT. Amino acid sequence: CASSTDTHTEAFF.

The table lists this clone with a few counts. The chain has TRBV4-3 and TRBJ1-2; TRBD1 is a possible D gene (5 bases). Trimming took 4 bases from V and 0 from J, leaving 18 bases between them. CDR1 and CDR2 (germline): LGHNA, YSLEER. This CDR3 region has 17 residues. CDR3 residues: CASSLDSWGKPNYGYTF. The CDR3 nucleotides read TGCGCCAGCAGCCTTGACAGTTGGGGAAAGCCTAACTATGGCTACACCTTC.

This clone was counted only a few times. The V and J genes are TRBV6-1 and TRBJ1-2, with D unclear. The CDR3 is 14 residues long. The V gene's germline CDR1 is MNHNS and CDR2 SASEGT. Trimming took 2 bases from V and 4 from J, leaving 11 bases between them. The CDR3 here is CASSESIRGYGYTF. The CDR3, as DNA: TGTGCCAGCAGTGAATCGATCCGAGGCTATGGCTACACCTTC.

This clone was counted between two and nine times. The chain employs TRBV6-5 and TRBJ1-5; maybe TRBD1 (6 bases). CDR1 and CDR2 (germline): MNHEY, SVGAGI. V dropped 2 bases and J dropped 2 bases, with 13 bases sitting between them. The CDR3 length is 16 residues. The CDR3 nucleotides read TGTGCCAGCAGTTACCGAGGACAGTACGGCAATCAGCCCCAGCATTTT. Protein product: CASSYRGQYGNQPQHF.

This clone appeared a few times. This chain connects TRBV12-5 to TRBJ2-7; a possible D gene is TRBD2 (5 bases). Trimming removed 0 bases from V and 4 bases from J, with 19 bases in between. There are 17 residues in the CDR3. CDR1 is LGHNT and CDR2 is FRNRAP in the germline V gene. CDR3 DNA sequence: TGTGCTAGTGGTTTGGTACCCGGGAAATGGGCTCGGTACGAGCAGTACTTC. It is translated as CASGLVPGKWARYEQYF.

This clone appeared a few times. The chain recombines TRBV5-1 with TRBJ1-4; 7 positions match TRBD1. Germline V gene data show CDR1 as SGHRS and CDR2 as YFSETQ. V was pared by 0 bases and J by 4 bases, with 3 bases of the junction left unmatched. CDR3 length equals 15 residues. In nucleotides, the CDR3 is TGCGCCAGCAGCTTGGGACAGGGACATAATGAAAAACTGTTTTTT. Protein: CASSLGQGHNEKLFF.

This clone was counted between two and nine times. The rearrangement links TRBV28 to TRBJ2-3, with D possibly being TRBD2 (5 bases). CDR1 is MDHEN and CDR2 is SYDVKM in the germline V gene. The CDR3 covers 14 residues. With 1 base removed from V and 1 base from J, the gap between germline ends came to 6 bases. The CDR3 bases are TGTGCCAGCAGTTTATTCGGGGGCACAGATACGCAGTATTTT. Its protein product is CASSLFGGTDTQYF.

The chain is built from TRBV7-2 and TRBJ2-1; no clear D. The V and J ends lost 4 bases and 5 bases respectively, with 6 bases between them. Germline V CDR1 and CDR2: SGHTA, FQGNSA. The CDR3 sequence is 12 residues long. Here the CDR3 DNA reads TGTGCCAGCAGCTCTGGCCACAATGAGCAGTTCTTC. Residues: CASSSGHNEQFF.